This TCR beta chain was retrieved from a study of T-cell reconstitution after alpha-beta-depleted transplantation in children. Unmatched junction bases numbered 11, after V lost 3 bases and J lost 4 bases. From germline, CDR1 is SEHNR and CDR2 FQNEAQ (reference sequence). The CDR3 has 16 amino acids. The TCRbeta library incorporated unique molecular identifiers. TCRdb itself ran the PCR reads through MiXCR, one entry per CDR3 protein. The table includes some 6,700 distinct CDR3 sequences, under 20% detected once. The material was PBMCs, obtained before TCRalphabeta/CD19-depleted stem cell transplant. The sequence came from a boy under 10 years old with acute lymphoblastic leukemia, due to receive a stem cell transplant. The chain has TRBV7-9 and TRBJ1-2, with 7 bases matching TRBD1. CDR3 sequence reads: CASSFPQGTEPYGYTF. CDR3 coding DNA: TGTGCCAGCAGCTTCCCCCAGGGGACAGAGCCCTATGGCTACACCTTC.